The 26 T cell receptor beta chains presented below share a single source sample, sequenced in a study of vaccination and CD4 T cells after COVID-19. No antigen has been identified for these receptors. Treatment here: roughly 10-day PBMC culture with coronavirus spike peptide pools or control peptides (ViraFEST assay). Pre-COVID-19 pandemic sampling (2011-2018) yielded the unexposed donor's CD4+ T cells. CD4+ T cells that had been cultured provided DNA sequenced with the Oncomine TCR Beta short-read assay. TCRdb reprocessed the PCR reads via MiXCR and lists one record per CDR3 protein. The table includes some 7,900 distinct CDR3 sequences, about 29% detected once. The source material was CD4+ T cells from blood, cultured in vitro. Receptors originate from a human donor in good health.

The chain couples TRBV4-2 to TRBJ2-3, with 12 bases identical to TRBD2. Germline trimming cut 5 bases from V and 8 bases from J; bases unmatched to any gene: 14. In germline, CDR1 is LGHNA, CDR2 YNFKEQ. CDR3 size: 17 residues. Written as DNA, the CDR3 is TGTGCCAGCAGCGGGGAGGGGTCTAGCGGGGGGGCCGCTACGCAGTATTTT. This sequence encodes CASSGEGSSGGAATQYF.

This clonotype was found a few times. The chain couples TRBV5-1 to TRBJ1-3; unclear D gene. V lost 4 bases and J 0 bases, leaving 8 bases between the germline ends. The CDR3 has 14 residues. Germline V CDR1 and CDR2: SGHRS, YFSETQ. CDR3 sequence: CASSLPGSGNTIYF. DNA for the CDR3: TGCGCCAGCAGCCTCCCAGGCTCTGGAAACACCATATATTTT.

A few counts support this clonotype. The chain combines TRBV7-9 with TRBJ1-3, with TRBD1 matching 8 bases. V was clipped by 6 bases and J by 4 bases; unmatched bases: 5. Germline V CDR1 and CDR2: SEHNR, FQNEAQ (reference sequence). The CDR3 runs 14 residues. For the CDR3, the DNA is TGTGCCAGCAGTTCCCGGACAGGGGGAAACACCATATATTTT. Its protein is CASSSRTGGNTIYF. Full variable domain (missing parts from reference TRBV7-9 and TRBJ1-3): DTGVSQNPRHKITKRGQNVTFRCDPISEHNRLYWYRQTLGQGPEFLTYFQNEAQLEKSRLLSDRFSAERPKGSFSTLEIQRTEQGDSAMYLCASSSRTGGNTIYFGEGSWLTVV.

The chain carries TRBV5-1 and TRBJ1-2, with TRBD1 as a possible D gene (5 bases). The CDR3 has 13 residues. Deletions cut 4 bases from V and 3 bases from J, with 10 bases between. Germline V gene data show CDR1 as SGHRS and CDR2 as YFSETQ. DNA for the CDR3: TGCGCCAGCAGCCTAGACAGCTACTATGGCTACACCTTC. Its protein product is CASSLDSYYGYTF. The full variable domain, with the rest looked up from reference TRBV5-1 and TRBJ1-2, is KAGVTQTPRYLIKTRGQQVTLSCSPISGHRSVSWYQQTPGQGLQFLFEYFSETQRNKGNFPGRFSGRQFSNSRSEMNVSTLELGDSALYLCASSLDSYYGYTFGSGTRLTVV.

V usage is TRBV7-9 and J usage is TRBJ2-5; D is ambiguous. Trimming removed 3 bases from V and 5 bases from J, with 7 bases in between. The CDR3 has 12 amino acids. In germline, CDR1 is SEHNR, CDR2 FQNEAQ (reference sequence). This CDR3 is CASSFSQETQYF. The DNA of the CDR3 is TGTGCCAGCAGCTTTTCCCAGGAGACCCAGTACTTC. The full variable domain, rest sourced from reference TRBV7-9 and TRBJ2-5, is DTGVSQNPRHKITKRGQNVTFRCDPISEHNRLYWYRQTLGQGPEFLTYFQNEAQLEKSRLLSDRFSAERPKGSFSTLEIQRTEQGDSAMYLCASSFSQETQYFGPGTRLLVL.

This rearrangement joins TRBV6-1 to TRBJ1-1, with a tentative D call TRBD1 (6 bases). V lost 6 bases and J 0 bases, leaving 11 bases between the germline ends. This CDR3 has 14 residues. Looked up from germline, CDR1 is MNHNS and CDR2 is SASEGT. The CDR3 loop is CASSPGQLNTEAFF. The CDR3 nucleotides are TGTGCCAGCAGCCCCGGACAGTTGAACACTGAAGCTTTCTTT.

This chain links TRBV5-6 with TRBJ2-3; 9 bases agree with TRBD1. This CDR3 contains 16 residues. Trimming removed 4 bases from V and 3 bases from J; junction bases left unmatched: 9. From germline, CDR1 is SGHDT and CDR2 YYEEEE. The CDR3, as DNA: TGTGCCAGCAGCGTGGACAGGGGATTTTGGACAGATACGCAGTATTTT. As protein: CASSVDRGFWTDTQYF. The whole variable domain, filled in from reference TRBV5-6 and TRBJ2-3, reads DAGVTQSPTHLIKTRGQQVTLRCSPKSGHDTVSWYQQALGQGPQFIFQYYEEEERQRGNFPDRFSGHQFPNYSSELNVNALLLGDSALYLCASSVDRGFWTDTQYFGPGTRLTVL.

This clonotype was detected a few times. The CDR3 spells CASKSGVGYTGELFF. The DNA for the CDR3 is TGTGCCAGCAAGTCAGGGGTTGGCTACACCGGGGAGCTGTTTTTT. The chain employs TRBV7-8 and TRBJ2-2; possibly TRBD1 for D (6 bases). This CDR3 comprises 15 residues. Per the germline V gene, CDR1 is SGHVS and CDR2 is FQNEAQ. V lost 7 bases, J lost 3 bases, and 15 bases lay in between.

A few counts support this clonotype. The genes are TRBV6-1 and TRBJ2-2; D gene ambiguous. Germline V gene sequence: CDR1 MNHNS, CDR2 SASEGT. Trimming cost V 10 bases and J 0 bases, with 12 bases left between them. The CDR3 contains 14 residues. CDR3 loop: CAIRTIANTGELFF. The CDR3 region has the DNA TGTGCCATTCGGACCATCGCGAACACCGGGGAGCTGTTTTTT.

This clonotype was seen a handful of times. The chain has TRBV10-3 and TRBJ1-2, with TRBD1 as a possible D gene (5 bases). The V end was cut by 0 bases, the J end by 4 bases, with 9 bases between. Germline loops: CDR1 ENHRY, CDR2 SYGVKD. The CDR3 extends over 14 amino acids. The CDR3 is CAISESTGGYGYTF. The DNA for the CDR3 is TGTGCCATCAGTGAGTCTACAGGTGGCTATGGCTACACCTTC.

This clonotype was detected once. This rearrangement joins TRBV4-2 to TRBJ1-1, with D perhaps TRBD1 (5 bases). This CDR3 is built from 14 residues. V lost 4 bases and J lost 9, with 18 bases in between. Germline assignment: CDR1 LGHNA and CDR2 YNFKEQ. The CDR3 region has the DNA TGTGCCAGCAGCCCCATCTTGGGGGGGGGACAAGCTTTCTTT. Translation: CASSPILGGGQAFF.

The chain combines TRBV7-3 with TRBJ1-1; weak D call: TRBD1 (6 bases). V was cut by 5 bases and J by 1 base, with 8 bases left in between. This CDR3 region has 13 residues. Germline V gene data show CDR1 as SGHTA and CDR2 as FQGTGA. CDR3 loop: CASSTDRNTEAFF. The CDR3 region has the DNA TGTGCCAGCAGCACGGACAGGAACACTGAAGCTTTCTTT.

CDR3 residues: CSAGNQETQYF. CDR3 coding DNA: TGCAGCGCTGGGAATCAAGAGACCCAGTACTTC. V is TRBV29-1 and J is TRBJ2-5; D is ambiguous. Germline V gives CDR1 SQVTM, CDR2 ANQGSEA. Between the trimmed V and J ends, which lost 7 bases and 2 bases, there was a span of 8 bases. The CDR3 length is 11 residues.

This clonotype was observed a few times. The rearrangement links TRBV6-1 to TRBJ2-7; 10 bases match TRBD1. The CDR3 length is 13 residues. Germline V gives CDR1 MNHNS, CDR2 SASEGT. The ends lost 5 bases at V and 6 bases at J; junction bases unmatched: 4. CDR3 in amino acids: CASSTGTGVEQYF. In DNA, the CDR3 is TGTGCCAGCAGTACCGGGACAGGGGTCGAGCAGTACTTC.

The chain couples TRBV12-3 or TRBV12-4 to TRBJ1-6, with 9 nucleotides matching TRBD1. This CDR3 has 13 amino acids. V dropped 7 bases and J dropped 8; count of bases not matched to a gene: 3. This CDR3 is CASTGQGDSPLHF. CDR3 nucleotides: TGTGCCAGCACGGGACAGGGAGATTCACCCCTCCACTTT.

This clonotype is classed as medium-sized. Here the CDR3 reads CASSIGPGQGGEQYF. The CDR3 nucleotides are TGTGCCAGTAGTATAGGCCCGGGACAGGGAGGCGAGCAGTACTTC. J is TRBJ2-7 and V is TRBV19, with 9 positions matching TRBD1. This CDR3 spans 15 amino acids. In germline, CDR1 is LNHDA, CDR2 SQIVND (reference sequence). Losses at the gene ends were 1 base for V and 6 bases for J; bases not matched to a gene: 7.

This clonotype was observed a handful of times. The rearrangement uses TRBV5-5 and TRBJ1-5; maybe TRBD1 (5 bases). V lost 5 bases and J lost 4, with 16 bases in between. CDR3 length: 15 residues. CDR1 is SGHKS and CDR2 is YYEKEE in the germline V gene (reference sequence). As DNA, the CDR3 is TGTGCCAGCAGTCGACGGGACGGGAGAAATCAGCCCCAGCATTTT. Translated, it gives CASSRRDGRNQPQHF.

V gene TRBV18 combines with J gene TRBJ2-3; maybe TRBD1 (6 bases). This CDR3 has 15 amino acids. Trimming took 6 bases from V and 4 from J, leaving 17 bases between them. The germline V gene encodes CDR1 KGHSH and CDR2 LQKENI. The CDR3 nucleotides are TGTGCCAGCTCCCATTCCCAGGGGAAGTCAGATACGCAGTATTTT. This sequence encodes CASSHSQGKSDTQYF.

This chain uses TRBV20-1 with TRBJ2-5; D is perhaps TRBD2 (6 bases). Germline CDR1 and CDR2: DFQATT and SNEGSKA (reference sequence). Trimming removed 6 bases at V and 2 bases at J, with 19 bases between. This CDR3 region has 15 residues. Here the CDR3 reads CSAPGGGTTQETQYF. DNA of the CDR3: TGCAGTGCCCCCGGAGGCGGGACCACTCAAGAGACCCAGTACTTC.

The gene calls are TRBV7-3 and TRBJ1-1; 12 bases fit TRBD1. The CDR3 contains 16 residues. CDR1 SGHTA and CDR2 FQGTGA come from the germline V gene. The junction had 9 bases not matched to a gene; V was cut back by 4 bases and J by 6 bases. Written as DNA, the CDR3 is TGTGCCAGCAGCTCCGGGACAGGGGGCGGGTTGGCTGAAGCTTTCTTT. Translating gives CASSSGTGGGLAEAFF.

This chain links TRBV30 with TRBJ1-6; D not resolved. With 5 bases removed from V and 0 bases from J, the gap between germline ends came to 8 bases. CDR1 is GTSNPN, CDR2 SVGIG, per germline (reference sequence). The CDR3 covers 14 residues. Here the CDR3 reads CAWDMGSYNSPLHF. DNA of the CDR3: TGTGCCTGGGATATGGGCTCCTATAATTCACCCCTCCACTTT.

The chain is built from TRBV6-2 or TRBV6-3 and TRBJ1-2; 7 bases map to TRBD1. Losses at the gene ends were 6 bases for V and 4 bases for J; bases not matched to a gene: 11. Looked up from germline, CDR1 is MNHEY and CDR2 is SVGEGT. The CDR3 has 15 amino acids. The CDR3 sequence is CASSRQGTEAYGYTF. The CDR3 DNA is TGTGCCAGCAGCCGCCAGGGGACAGAAGCCTATGGCTACACCTTC.

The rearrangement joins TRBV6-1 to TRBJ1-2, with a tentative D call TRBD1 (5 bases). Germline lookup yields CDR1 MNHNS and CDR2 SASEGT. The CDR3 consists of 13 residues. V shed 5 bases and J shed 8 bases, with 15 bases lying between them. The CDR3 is CASSLWDGAGYTF. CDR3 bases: TGTGCCAGCAGTCTTTGGGACGGGGCGGGCTACACCTTC.

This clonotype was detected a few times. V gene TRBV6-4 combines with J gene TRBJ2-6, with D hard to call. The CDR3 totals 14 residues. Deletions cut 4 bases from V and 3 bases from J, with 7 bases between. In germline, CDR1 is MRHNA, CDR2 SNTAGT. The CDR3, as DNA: TGTGCCAGCAGTGCCCTCGGTGGGGCCAACGTCCTGACTTTC. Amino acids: CASSALGGANVLTF.

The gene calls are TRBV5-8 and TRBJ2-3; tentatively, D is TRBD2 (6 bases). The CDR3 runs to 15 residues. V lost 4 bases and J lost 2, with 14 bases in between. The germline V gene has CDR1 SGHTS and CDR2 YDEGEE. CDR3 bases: TGTGCCAGCAGCCTCGGAGGGATGGACACAGATACGCAGTATTTT. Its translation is CASSLGGMDTDTQYF.

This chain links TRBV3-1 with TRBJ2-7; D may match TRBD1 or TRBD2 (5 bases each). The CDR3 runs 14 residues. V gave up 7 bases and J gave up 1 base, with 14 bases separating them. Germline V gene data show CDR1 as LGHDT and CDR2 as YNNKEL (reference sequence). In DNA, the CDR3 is TGTGCCAGCACCGTAAGGGACCGTTCCTACGAGCAGTACTTC. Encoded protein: CASTVRDRSYEQYF.